The 17 T cell receptor beta chains listed next were all sequenced from one sample in a study of radiation and T cells in renal cell carcinoma. Time point described: blood 2 weeks post-SBRT. Treatment of the sample: 15 Gy SBRT to primary tumor, nephrectomy 4 weeks later. Produced via immunoSEQ multiplex PCR; TCRdb's table is partial and in-frame only. Here the sample spans some 75,000 clones, 82% being singletons. This material consisted of blood, taken from a patient whose treatment included radiotherapy and nephrectomy. These receptors were collected from a man aged 55 to 70 with renal cell carcinoma.

This chain links TRBV27 with TRBJ1-2; TRBD1 aligns across 7 bases. Germline V gene data show CDR1 as MNHEY and CDR2 as SMNVEV (reference sequence). V shed 5 bases, J shed 4 bases, and the junction held 4 bases outside the gene matches. There are 13 residues in the CDR3. The CDR3: CASSTGDSYGYTF. The CDR3 DNA reads TGTGCCAGCAGTACTGGGGACAGCTATGGCTACACCTTC.

The rearrangement links TRBV2 to TRBJ2-1, with TRBD1 identical over 7 bases. The CDR3 spans 17 residues. Germline CDR1 and CDR2: SNHLY and FYNNEI. V was clipped by 8 bases and J by 5 bases; unmatched bases: 18. The CDR3 coding sequence is TGTGCCAGCGAGACGTTCTATACAGGGGCTAACAACAATGAGCAGTTCTTC. This gives the protein CASETFYTGANNNEQFF.

The chain combines TRBV15 with TRBJ1-3; 8 positions match TRBD1. After removal of 5 bases from V and 2 bases from J, the junction contained 5 bases not matched to a gene. The length of the CDR3 is 15 residues. Germline V gives CDR1 LNHNV, CDR2 YYDKDF (reference sequence). The CDR3 is CATSVDRGPGNTIYF. CDR3 coding DNA: TGTGCCACCAGCGTCGACAGGGGACCTGGAAACACCATATATTTT.

This clone was found a few times. CDR3 region: CSVRDRVQETQYF. The CDR3 coding sequence is TGCAGCGTTAGGGACAGGGTTCAAGAGACCCAGTACTTC. The chain has TRBV29-1 and TRBJ2-5, with 9 positions matching TRBD1. CDR3 size: 13 residues. J was trimmed by 2 bases and V by 5 bases; bases with no gene match: 3. CDR1 and CDR2 from the germline V gene are SQVTM and ANQGSEA.

The gene calls are TRBV29-1 and TRBJ2-7, with D possibly TRBD1 on 6 matching bases. CDR3 length: 13 amino acids. The V end lost 4 bases, the J end lost 4 bases, and 14 bases lay between the germline ends. Germline CDR1 is SQVTM and CDR2 is ANQGSEA. In DNA form, the CDR3 reads TGCAGCGTTGGATATAACAGGGAATACGAGCAGTACTTC. It is translated as CSVGYNREYEQYF.

The V and J genes are TRBV5-1 and TRBJ2-7, with 8 bases fitting TRBD1. This CDR3 is built from 14 residues. CDR1 and CDR2 (germline): SGHRS, YFSETQ. V shed 0 bases, J shed 6 bases, and the junction held 5 bases outside the gene matches. CDR3 residues: CASSLGAGGGEQYF. CDR3 in DNA: TGCGCCAGCAGCTTGGGGGCAGGGGGCGGCGAGCAGTACTTC.

The chain combines TRBV10-2 with TRBJ1-1; D possibly corresponds to TRBD1 (5 bases). Trimming shortened V by 4 bases and J by 0 bases, and 9 bases separated the two germline ends. Germline CDR1 reads WSHSY; CDR2 reads SAAADI. CDR3 length: 14 amino acids. CDR3 bases: TGCGCCAGCAGTGTGACAGTCATGAACACTGAAGCTTTCTTT. This gives the protein CASSVTVMNTEAFF.

V usage is TRBV10-3 and J usage is TRBJ2-5; D is undetermined. The CDR3 length is 13 residues. The V gene lost 4 bases and the J gene lost 2 bases, with 8 bases spanning the gap. Germline V gives CDR1 ENHRY, CDR2 SYGVKD. In nucleotides, the CDR3 is TGTGCCATCAGTGTCAACCTACAAGAGACCCAGTACTTC. Its protein is CAISVNLQETQYF.

The gene calls are TRBV28 and TRBJ1-5; possibly TRBD1 for D (6 bases). Germline V CDR1 and CDR2: MDHEN, SYDVKM. CDR3 length: 15 residues. V lost 6 bases and J 4 bases, leaving 16 bases between the germline ends. The CDR3 spells CASRAQGWPNQPQHF. The CDR3 DNA follows: TGTGCCAGCAGGGCCCAGGGGTGGCCTAATCAGCCCCAGCATTTT.

This chain uses TRBV2 with TRBJ2-7; D is possibly TRBD1 or TRBD2 (5 bases each). CDR1 and CDR2 (germline): SNHLY, FYNNEI. The CDR3 totals 15 residues. V was clipped by 5 bases and J by 4 bases, with 18 bases between them. CDR3 protein: CASSSYPRGPYEQYF. In nucleotides, the CDR3 is TGTGCCAGCAGTTCCTACCCGAGGGGTCCATACGAGCAGTACTTC.

There are a few counts of this clone. The CDR3 reads CASSVTGLRSDTQYF. DNA of the CDR3: TGTGCCAGCAGTGTTACAGGGTTAAGATCAGATACGCAGTATTTT. J is TRBJ2-3 and V is TRBV7-2; D is perhaps TRBD1 (6 bases). The germline CDR1 and CDR2 sequences are SGHTA and FQGNSA. V dropped 6 bases and J dropped 4 bases, with 17 bases sitting between them. The CDR3 is made up of 15 amino acids.

The rearrangement uses TRBV5-1 and TRBJ2-3, with 7 nucleotides matching TRBD1. Trimming at V came to 2 bases and at J to 4 bases, leaving 4 bases not matched to a gene. The length of the CDR3 is 14 residues. Germline values: CDR1 SGHRS, CDR2 YFSETQ. In nucleotides, the CDR3 is TGCGCCAGCAGCTTAAGGGACAGCTCAGATACGCAGTATTTT. Its protein is CASSLRDSSDTQYF.

The chain couples TRBV19 to TRBJ1-2; D possibly corresponds to TRBD1 (6 bases). Germline V gene sequence: CDR1 LNHDA, CDR2 SQIVND (reference sequence). V gave up 5 bases and J gave up 5 bases, with 15 bases separating them. The CDR3 contains 14 residues. The DNA of the CDR3 is TGTGCCAGTAGTGTCCAACAGGGAGATTATGGCTACACCTTC. Translating gives CASSVQQGDYGYTF.

This chain uses TRBV7-2 with TRBJ2-1; possibly TRBD2 for D (5 bases). CDR3 size: 15 residues. Trimming left V 5 bases short and J 2 bases short, with 13 bases between. Germline CDR1 SGHTA, CDR2 FQGNSA. CDR3 region: CASSPTLEAYNEQFF. The CDR3 DNA reads TGTGCCAGCAGCCCTACGCTGGAGGCCTACAATGAGCAGTTCTTC. The variable domain in full, with the rest retrieved from reference TRBV7-2 and TRBJ2-1, is GAGVSQSPSNKVTEKGKDVELRCDPISGHTALYWYRQSLGQGLEFLIYFQGNSAPDKSGLPSDRFSAERTGGSVSTLTIQRTQQEDSAVYLCASSPTLEAYNEQFFGPGTRLTVL.

V is TRBV5-4 and J is TRBJ1-2; D is perhaps TRBD1 (5 bases). Deletions cut 0 bases from V and 3 bases from J, with 9 bases between. Germline V gives CDR1 SGHNT, CDR2 YYREEE (reference sequence). This CDR3 is 14 amino acids long. The CDR3 spells CASSLDGADYGYTF. The CDR3 region has the DNA TGTGCCAGCAGCTTGGACGGGGCCGACTATGGCTACACCTTC.

This clone was counted a few times. The rearrangement joins TRBV7-9 to TRBJ2-7, with 8 bases identical to TRBD2. The CDR3 has 14 amino acids. The ends lost 5 bases at V and 1 base at J; junction bases unmatched: 4. Looked up from germline, CDR1 is SEHNR and CDR2 is FQNEAQ (reference sequence). The CDR3 bases are TGTGCCAGCAGCCCTAGCGGGCGGTCCTACGAGCAGTACTTC. As protein: CASSPSGRSYEQYF.

The chain couples TRBV7-6 to TRBJ1-5; D not certain. There are 13 residues in the CDR3. CDR1 SGHVS and CDR2 FNYEAQ come from the germline V gene. Trimming left V 5 bases short and J 6 bases short, with 11 bases between. The CDR3 sequence: CASSPLRGQPQHF. Written as DNA, the CDR3 is TGTGCCAGCAGCCCCTTGCGGGGTCAGCCCCAGCATTTT.